This T cell receptor (beta chain) was obtained from a study of CD8 T cells in ankylosing spondylitis. Making use of molecular barcodes, quantitative 5'-RACE generated TCR beta libraries. TCRdb redid the calling of the 5' RACE reads with MiXCR, one entry per CDR3 protein. The sample shows some 840,000 distinct CDR3 sequences, over 9.5% of them seen only once. On this clonotype: The target antigen is unknown.

Overall study findings and caveats: Blood of patients with ankylosing spondylitis appeared to be characterized by a TCR beta motif of several highly homologous variants. Earlier studies detected some motif variants in reactive arthritis synovial fluid and blood. Disease-linked clones were found to be CD8+ and relatively rare in peripheral blood. Disease-linked clones reportedly concentrated significantly in matched ankylosing spondylitis synovial fluid.

The V end was cut by 4 bases, the J end by 4 bases, with 10 bases between. This CDR3 is built from 13 residues. Germline CDR1 is LGHDT and CDR2 is YNNKEL (reference sequence). The sequencing sample was made of blood, either unsorted or a sorted T cell fraction (not recorded which). The sequence was collected from a male donor with ankylosing spondylitis. The genes are TRBV3-1 and TRBJ1-2; D is perhaps TRBD1 (6 bases). The CDR3 DNA follows: TGTGCCAGCAGCCTGGACAGCACCTATGGCTACACCTTC. Protein product: CASSLDSTYGYTF.